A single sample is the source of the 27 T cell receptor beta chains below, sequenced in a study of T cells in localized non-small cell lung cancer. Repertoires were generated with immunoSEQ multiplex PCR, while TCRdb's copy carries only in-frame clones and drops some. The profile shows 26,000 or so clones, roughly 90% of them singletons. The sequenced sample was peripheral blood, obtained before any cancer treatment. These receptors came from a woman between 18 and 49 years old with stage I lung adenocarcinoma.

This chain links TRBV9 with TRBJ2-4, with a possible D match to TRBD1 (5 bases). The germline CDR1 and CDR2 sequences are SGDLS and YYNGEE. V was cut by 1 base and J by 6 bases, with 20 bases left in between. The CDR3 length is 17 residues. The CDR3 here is CASSVSTERWGRNIQYF. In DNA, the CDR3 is TGTGCCAGCAGCGTATCGACAGAAAGGTGGGGAAGAAACATTCAGTACTTC.

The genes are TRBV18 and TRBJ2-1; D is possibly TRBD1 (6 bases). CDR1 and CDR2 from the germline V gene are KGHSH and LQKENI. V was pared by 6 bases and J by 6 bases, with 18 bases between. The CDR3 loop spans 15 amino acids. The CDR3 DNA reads TGTGCCAGCTCCCCTCGGGACACTGGGGCCAATGAGCAGTTCTTC. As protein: CASSPRDTGANEQFF.

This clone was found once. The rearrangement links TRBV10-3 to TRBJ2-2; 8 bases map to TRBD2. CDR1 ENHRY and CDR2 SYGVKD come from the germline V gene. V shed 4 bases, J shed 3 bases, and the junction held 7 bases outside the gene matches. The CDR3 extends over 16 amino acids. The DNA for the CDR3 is TGTGCCATCAGTGCGGGGGGGACTACCCACACCGGGGAGCTGTTTTTT. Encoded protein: CAISAGGTTHTGELFF.

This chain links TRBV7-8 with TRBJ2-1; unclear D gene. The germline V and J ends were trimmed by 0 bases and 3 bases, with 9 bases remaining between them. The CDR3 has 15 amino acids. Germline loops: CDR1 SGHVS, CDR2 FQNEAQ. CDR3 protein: CASSLAGTLYNEQFF. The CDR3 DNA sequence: TGTGCCAGCAGCTTAGCGGGAACGCTCTACAATGAGCAGTTCTTC.

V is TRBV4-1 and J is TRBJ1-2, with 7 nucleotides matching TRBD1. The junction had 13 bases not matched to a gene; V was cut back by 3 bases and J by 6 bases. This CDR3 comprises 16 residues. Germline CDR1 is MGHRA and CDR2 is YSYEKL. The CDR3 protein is CASSHEQGNLGNGYTF. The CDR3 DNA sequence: TGCGCCAGCAGCCATGAACAGGGGAACCTCGGTAATGGCTACACCTTC.

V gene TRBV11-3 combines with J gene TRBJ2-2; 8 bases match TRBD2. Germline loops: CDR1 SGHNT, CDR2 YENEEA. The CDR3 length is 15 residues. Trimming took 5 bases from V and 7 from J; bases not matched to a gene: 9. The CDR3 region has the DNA TGTGCCAGCAGCCACATTAGCGGGGCAGACGGGGAGCTGTTTTTT. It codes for CASSHISGADGELFF. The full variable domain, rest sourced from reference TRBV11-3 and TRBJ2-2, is EAGVVQSPRYKIIEKKQPVAFWCNPISGHNTLYWYLQNLGQGPELLIRYENEEAVDDSQLPKDRFSAERLKGVDSTLKIQPAELGDSAVYLCASSHISGADGELFFGEGSRLTVL.

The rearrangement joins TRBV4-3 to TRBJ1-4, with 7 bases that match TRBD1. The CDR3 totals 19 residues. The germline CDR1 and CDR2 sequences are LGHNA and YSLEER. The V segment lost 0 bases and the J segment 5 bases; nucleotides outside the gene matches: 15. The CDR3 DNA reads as TGCGCCAGCAGCCAAGATCCAGTAAATCGGGGACAGAGAAATGAAAAACTGTTTTTT. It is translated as CASSQDPVNRGQRNEKLFF.

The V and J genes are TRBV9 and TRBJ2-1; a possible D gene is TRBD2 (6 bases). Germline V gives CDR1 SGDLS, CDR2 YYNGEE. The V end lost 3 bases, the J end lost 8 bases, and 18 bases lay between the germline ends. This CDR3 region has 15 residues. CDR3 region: CASSAGTSPLDEQFF. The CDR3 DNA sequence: TGTGCCAGCAGCGCCGGGACTTCACCTTTGGATGAGCAGTTCTTC.

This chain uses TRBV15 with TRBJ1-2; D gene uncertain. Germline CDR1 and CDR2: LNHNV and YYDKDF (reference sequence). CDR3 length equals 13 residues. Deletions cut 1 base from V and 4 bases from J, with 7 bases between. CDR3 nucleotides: TGTGCCACCAGCAGAGGACAAGGCTATGGCTACACCTTC. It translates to CATSRGQGYGYTF.

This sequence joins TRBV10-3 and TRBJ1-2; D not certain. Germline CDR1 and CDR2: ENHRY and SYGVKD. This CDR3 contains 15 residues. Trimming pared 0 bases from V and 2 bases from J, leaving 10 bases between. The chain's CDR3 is CAISESGRENYGYTF. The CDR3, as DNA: TGTGCCATCAGTGAGTCGGGCAGAGAGAACTATGGCTACACCTTC.

Written as DNA, the CDR3 is TGTGCCAGCAGCCGAGGGACTACCGGGCCCTACGAGCAGTACTTC. Its translation is CASSRGTTGPYEQYF. This chain connects TRBV14 to TRBJ2-7, with 7 nucleotides matching TRBD2. Germline V gives CDR1 SGHDN, CDR2 FVKESK. V lost 4 bases, J lost 2 bases, and 8 bases stayed unmatched. The CDR3 has 15 residues.

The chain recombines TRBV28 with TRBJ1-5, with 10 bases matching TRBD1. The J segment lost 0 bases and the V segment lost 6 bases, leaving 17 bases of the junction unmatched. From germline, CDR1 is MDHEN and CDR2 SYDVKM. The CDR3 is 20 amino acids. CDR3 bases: TGTGCCAGCAGACAGGGACAGGGGAAAACAACCGGGGGTAGCAATCAGCCCCAGCATTTT. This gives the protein CASRQGQGKTTGGSNQPQHF.

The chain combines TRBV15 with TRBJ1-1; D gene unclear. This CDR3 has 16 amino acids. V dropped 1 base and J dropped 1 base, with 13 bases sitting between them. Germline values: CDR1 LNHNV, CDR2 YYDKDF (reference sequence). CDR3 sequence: CATSRGGVEKNTEAFF. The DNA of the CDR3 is TGTGCCACCAGCAGAGGGGGAGTAGAAAAGAACACTGAAGCTTTCTTT.

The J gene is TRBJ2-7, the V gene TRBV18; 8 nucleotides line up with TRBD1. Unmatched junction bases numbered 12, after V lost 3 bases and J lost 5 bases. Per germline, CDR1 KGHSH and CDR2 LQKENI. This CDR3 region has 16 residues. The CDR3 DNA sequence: TGTGCCAGCTCACCTCTCTACAGGGGGGAGGCCCACGAGCAGTACTTC. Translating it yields CASSPLYRGEAHEQYF.

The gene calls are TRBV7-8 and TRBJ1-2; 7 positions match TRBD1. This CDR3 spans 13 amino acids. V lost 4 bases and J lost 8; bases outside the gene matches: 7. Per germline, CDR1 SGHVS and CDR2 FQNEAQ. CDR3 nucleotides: TGTGCCAGCAGCTCAGACAGGGCCAGGGGCTACACCTTC. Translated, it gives CASSSDRARGYTF.

The CDR3 loop is CAWSRTPGSEQYF. CDR3 bases: TGTGCCTGGAGCAGGACACCGGGATCAGAGCAGTACTTC. V is TRBV30 and J is TRBJ2-7; D is tentatively TRBD1 or TRBD2 (5 bases each). V lost 3 bases and J 7 bases, leaving 16 bases between the germline ends. CDR3 size: 13 residues. Germline V gene data show CDR1 as GTSNPN and CDR2 as SVGIG (reference sequence).

The CDR3, as DNA: TGTGCCAGCAGCTTGGAAGCCGACAGGCGAACTAACTATGGCTACACCTTC. Translating gives CASSLEADRRTNYGYTF. The chain recombines TRBV5-5 with TRBJ1-2; tentatively, D is TRBD1 (6 bases). The germline gives CDR1 SGHKS, CDR2 YYEKEE (reference sequence). This CDR3 contains 17 residues. Trimming removed 0 bases at V and 0 bases at J, with 15 bases between.

The CDR3 DNA follows: TGCAGCGTCGGAGGTCTAGCGGGAGGGCCTGAGCAGTTCTTC. Translating it yields CSVGGLAGGPEQFF. The rearrangement uses TRBV29-1 and TRBJ2-1; 12 bases fit TRBD2. V shed 6 bases and J 9 bases; nucleotides not matched to a gene: 9. CDR3 length: 14 amino acids. Germline values: CDR1 SQVTM, CDR2 ANQGSEA.

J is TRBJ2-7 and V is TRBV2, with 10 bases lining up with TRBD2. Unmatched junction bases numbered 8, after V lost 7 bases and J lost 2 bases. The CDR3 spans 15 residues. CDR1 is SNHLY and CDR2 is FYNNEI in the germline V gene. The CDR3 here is CASMVLAGRPYEQYF. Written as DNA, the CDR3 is TGTGCCAGCATGGTACTAGCGGGACGCCCCTACGAGCAGTACTTC.

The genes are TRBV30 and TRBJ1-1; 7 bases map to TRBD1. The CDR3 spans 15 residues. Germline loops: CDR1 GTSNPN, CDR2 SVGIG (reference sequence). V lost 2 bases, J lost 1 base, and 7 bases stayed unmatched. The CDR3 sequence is CAWSLFGTANTEAFF. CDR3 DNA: TGTGCCTGGAGTTTATTCGGGACAGCGAACACTGAAGCTTTCTTT. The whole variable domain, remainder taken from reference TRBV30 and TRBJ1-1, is SQTIHQWPATLVQPVGSPLSLECTVEGTSNPNLYWYRQAAGRGLQLLFYSVGIGQISSEVPQNLSASRPQDRQFILSSKKLLLSDSGFYLCAWSLFGTANTEAFFGQGTRLTVV.

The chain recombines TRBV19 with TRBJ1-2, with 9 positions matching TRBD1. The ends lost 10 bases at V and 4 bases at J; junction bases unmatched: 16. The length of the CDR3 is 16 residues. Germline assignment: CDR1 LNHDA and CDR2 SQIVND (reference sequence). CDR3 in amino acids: CAISRGTGSFSYGYTF. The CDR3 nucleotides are TGTGCCATTTCGAGGGGGACAGGGTCCTTCTCCTATGGCTACACCTTC. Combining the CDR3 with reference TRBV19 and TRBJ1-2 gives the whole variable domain DGGITQSPKYLFRKEGQNVTLSCEQNLNHDAMYWYRQDPGQGLRLIYYSQIVNDFQKGDIAEGYSVSREKKESFPLTVTSAQKNPTAFYLCAISRGTGSFSYGYTFGSGTRLTVV.

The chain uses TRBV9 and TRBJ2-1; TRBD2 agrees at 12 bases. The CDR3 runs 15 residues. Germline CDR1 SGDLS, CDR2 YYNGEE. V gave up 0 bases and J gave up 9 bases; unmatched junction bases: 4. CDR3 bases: TGTGCCAGCAGCGTAGGACTAGCGGGAGACTCTGAGCAGTTCTTC. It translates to CASSVGLAGDSEQFF.

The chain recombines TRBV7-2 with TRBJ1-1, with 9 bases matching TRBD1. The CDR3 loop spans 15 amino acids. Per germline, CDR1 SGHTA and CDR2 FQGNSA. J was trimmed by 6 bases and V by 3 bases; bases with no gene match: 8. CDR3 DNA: TGTGCCAGCAGCTTCTCCGGGACAGGGATGCCTGAAGCTTTCTTT. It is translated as CASSFSGTGMPEAFF.

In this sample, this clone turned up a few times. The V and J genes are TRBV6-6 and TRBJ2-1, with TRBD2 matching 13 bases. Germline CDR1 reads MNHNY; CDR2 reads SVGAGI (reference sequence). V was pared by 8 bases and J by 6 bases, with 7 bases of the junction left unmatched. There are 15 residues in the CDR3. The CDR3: CASLIRLAGGNEQFF. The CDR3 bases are TGTGCCAGCTTAATAAGACTAGCGGGAGGCAATGAGCAGTTCTTC.

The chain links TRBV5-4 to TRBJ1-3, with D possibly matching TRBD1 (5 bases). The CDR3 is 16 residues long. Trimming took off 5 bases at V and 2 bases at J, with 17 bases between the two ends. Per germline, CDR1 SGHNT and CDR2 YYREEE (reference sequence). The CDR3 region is CASSNEQAITGNTIYF. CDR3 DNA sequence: TGTGCCAGCAGTAACGAACAGGCGATTACTGGAAACACCATATATTTT.

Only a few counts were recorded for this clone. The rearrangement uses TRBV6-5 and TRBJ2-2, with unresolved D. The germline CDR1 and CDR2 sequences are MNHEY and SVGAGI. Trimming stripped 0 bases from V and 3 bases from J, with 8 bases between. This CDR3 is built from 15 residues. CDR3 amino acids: CASSYSVRYTGELFF. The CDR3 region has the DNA TGTGCCAGCAGTTACTCGGTACGGTACACCGGGGAGCTGTTTTTT.

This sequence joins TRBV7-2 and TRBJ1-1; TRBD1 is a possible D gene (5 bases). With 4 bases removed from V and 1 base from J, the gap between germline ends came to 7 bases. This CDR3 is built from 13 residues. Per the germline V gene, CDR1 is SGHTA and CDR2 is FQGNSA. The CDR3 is CASSYTGNTEAFF. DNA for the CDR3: TGTGCCAGCAGCTACACAGGGAACACTGAAGCTTTCTTT.